The source of this TCR beta chain is a study of patients and donors after allogeneic stem cell transplantation. This CDR3 contains 15 residues. The germline V gene has CDR1 LNHNV and CDR2 YYDKDF (reference sequence). With 4 bases removed from V and 6 bases from J, the gap between germline ends came to 19 bases. Using its own MiXCR run on the RT-PCR reads, TCRdb lists one record per CDR3 protein. The sample holds under 200,000 distinct CDR3 sequences, approximately 30% seen once. This chain links TRBV15 with TRBJ2-7; D gene uncertain. The TCR was taken from a human donor who was either an allogeneic HSCT recipient or a stem cell or donor lymphocyte infusion donor (not recorded which). It is not recorded whose cells these are; they may come from a transplant donor. The specimen sequenced was blood, either unsorted or a sorted T cell fraction (not recorded which). The CDR3 nucleotides are TGTGCCACCAGCAACATTGCCTGGAAGAATTCCGAGCAGTACTTC. It yields the protein CATSNIAWKNSEQYF.